A single sample gave rise to the 7 T cell receptor beta chains below, sequenced in a study of chemoradiotherapy in HPV16-positive cancers. The method was immunoSEQ multiplex PCR; TCRdb's version includes in-frame clones alone and lacks a portion of them. The sample has about 7,000 clones; about 89% are singletons. The biological material was taken from a patient who underwent chemoradiotherapy. Receptors were obtained from a human donor with HPV-associated anogenital cancer.

CDR3 DNA: TGTGCCAGTAGTATGGACAGCAATCAGCCCCAGCATTTT. Translated: CASSMDSNQPQHF. The rearrangement joins TRBV19 to TRBJ1-5; no clear D gene. Trimming cost V 3 bases and J 1 base, with 4 bases left between them. The CDR3 is made up of 13 amino acids. Germline V lookup: CDR1 LNHDA, CDR2 SQIVND (reference sequence).

This sequence joins TRBV6-6 and TRBJ1-5, with TRBD1 as a possible D gene (5 bases). Germline loops: CDR1 MNHNY, CDR2 SVGAGI (reference sequence). V lost 4 bases, J lost 7 bases, and 8 bases lay in between. The length of the CDR3 is 12 residues. CDR3 nucleotides: TGTGCCAGCAGTTCCCCAGGGCAGCCCCAGCATTTT. Translating gives CASSSPGQPQHF.

The chain is built from TRBV29-1 and TRBJ1-4; D remains unclear. Trimming took off 7 bases at V and 8 bases at J, with 17 bases between the two ends. Germline V gene data show CDR1 as SQVTM and CDR2 as ANQGSEA. The CDR3 loop spans 13 amino acids. The DNA of the CDR3 is TGCAGCGCCCTCAGCGGGTTGGGGGAAAAACTGTTTTTT. It is translated as CSALSGLGEKLFF.

CDR3 in amino acids: CASSVRTETLVHEQFF. The CDR3 DNA reads as TGTGCCAGCAGCGTCCGGACAGAAACATTGGTCCATGAGCAGTTCTTC. The genes are TRBV9 and TRBJ2-1; perhaps TRBD1 as D (6 bases). Between the trimmed V and J ends, which lost 2 bases and 8 bases, there was a span of 20 bases. CDR1 is SGDLS and CDR2 is YYNGEE in the germline V gene. CDR3 length: 16 residues.

This chain joins TRBV5-1 and TRBJ2-7; tentatively, D is TRBD1 (6 bases). Germline CDR1 reads SGHRS; CDR2 reads YFSETQ. V was pared by 0 bases and J by 7 bases, with 17 bases between. The CDR3 extends over 15 amino acids. The CDR3 reads CASSLEGLGAQEQYF. DNA of the CDR3: TGCGCCAGCAGCTTGGAAGGTTTGGGGGCGCAAGAGCAGTACTTC.

This chain joins TRBV9 and TRBJ2-7; 10 nucleotides agree with TRBD1. The germline V gene has CDR1 SGDLS and CDR2 YYNGEE. The CDR3 covers 15 residues. V dropped 4 bases and J dropped 3; count of bases not matched to a gene: 7. The DNA for the CDR3 is TGTGCCAGCAGCTCTAGAGGGGACAGGGGCTACGAGCAGTACTTC. It is translated as CASSSRGDRGYEQYF. The variable domain in full, with the rest retrieved from reference TRBV9 and TRBJ2-7, is DSGVTQTPKHLITATGQRVTLRCSPRSGDLSVYWYQQSLDQGLQFLIQYYNGEERAKGNILERFSAQQFPDLHSELNLSSLELGDSALYFCASSSRGDRGYEQYFGPGTRLTVT.

The rearrangement uses TRBV5-6 and TRBJ1-1; 8 bases agree with TRBD1. CDR3 length: 16 residues. In germline, CDR1 is SGHDT, CDR2 YYEEEE. V shed 3 bases, J shed 5 bases, and the junction held 12 bases outside the gene matches. CDR3 in amino acids: CASSSMGDRGGTEAFF. In DNA form, the CDR3 reads TGTGCCAGCAGCTCCATGGGTGACAGGGGAGGAACTGAAGCTTTCTTT.